Below are 21 T cell receptor beta chains sequenced from a single sample in a study of blood T cell repertoires in COVID-19. The protocol was immunoSEQ multiplex PCR, while the TCRdb copy is restricted to in-frame clones and leaves out a portion. The data hold some 490,000 clones, with 70% to 90% observed a single time. The specimen was PBMCs or T cells enriched from blood (not recorded which). Receptor source: a woman in her sixties who had recovered from COVID-19.

The chain combines TRBV29-1 with TRBJ1-5, with 7 positions matching TRBD1. The CDR3 covers 14 residues. V was pared by 7 bases and J by 1 base, with 7 bases of the junction left unmatched. The germline V gene encodes CDR1 SQVTM and CDR2 ANQGSEA. CDR3 in amino acids: CSAKGGFSNQPQHF. The CDR3 nucleotides are TGCAGCGCTAAAGGGGGCTTCAGCAATCAGCCCCAGCATTTT.

The chain is built from TRBV29-1 and TRBJ2-7, with 11 positions matching TRBD1. The CDR3 is 14 residues long. The trim removed 3 bases at V and 3 bases at J, leaving 4 bases unmatched. Germline assignment: CDR1 SQVTM and CDR2 ANQGSEA. The CDR3 loop reads CSVEGGTGGYEQYF. The DNA for the CDR3 is TGCAGCGTTGAGGGTGGGACAGGGGGCTACGAGCAGTACTTC.

The chain carries TRBV10-2 and TRBJ2-1; D is perhaps TRBD1 (5 bases). The germline gives CDR1 WSHSY, CDR2 SAAADI. CDR3 size: 13 residues. The V end lost 5 bases, the J end lost 2 bases, and 7 bases lay between the germline ends. CDR3 bases: TGCGCCAGCAGTCTCAGGGCCTACAATGAGCAGTTCTTC. Translating gives CASSLRAYNEQFF.

The chain links TRBV19 to TRBJ1-4; 8 nucleotides match TRBD1. J gave up 8 bases and V 3 bases, and 5 bases lay outside the gene matches. This CDR3 is built from 14 residues. The germline gives CDR1 LNHDA, CDR2 SQIVND (reference sequence). This CDR3 reads CASSIYGQGEKLFF. The CDR3 DNA follows: TGTGCCAGTAGTATTTATGGACAGGGCGAAAAACTGTTTTTT. The whole variable domain, remainder taken from reference TRBV19 and TRBJ1-4, is DGGITQSPKYLFRKEGQNVTLSCEQNLNHDAMYWYRQDPGQGLRLIYYSQIVNDFQKGDIAEGYSVSREKKESFPLTVTSAQKNPTAFYLCASSIYGQGEKLFFGSGTQLSVL.

The chain joins TRBV4-2 to TRBJ2-3; 9 bases map to TRBD2. Germline trimming cut 1 base from V and 6 bases from J; bases unmatched to any gene: 14. Looked up from germline, CDR1 is LGHNA and CDR2 is YNFKEQ. The CDR3 contains 18 residues. CDR3: CASSQVGAGGGAGDTQYF. For the CDR3, the DNA is TGTGCCAGCAGCCAAGTCGGGGCCGGCGGGGGGGCCGGGGATACGCAGTATTTT.

The V and J genes are TRBV28 and TRBJ1-2, with 12 bases that match TRBD1. The CDR3 consists of 15 residues. Trimming at V came to 6 bases and at J to 4 bases, leaving 6 bases not matched to a gene. In germline, CDR1 is MDHEN, CDR2 SYDVKM. CDR3 loop: CASSSGTGGVYGYTF. Written as DNA, the CDR3 is TGTGCCAGCAGCTCCGGGACAGGGGGCGTCTATGGCTACACCTTC.

The J gene is TRBJ1-5, the V gene TRBV19; D remains unclear. V was clipped by 3 bases and J by 5 bases, with 23 bases between them. The CDR3 is 18 amino acids. In germline, CDR1 is LNHDA, CDR2 SQIVND (reference sequence). Here the CDR3 DNA reads TGTGCCAGTAGTATGACATATCACAGAGGAGAGGGCGATCAGCCCCAGCATTTT. Translated: CASSMTYHRGEGDQPQHF.

This sequence joins TRBV11-3 and TRBJ2-7; D is ambiguous. The CDR3 extends over 13 amino acids. V was cut by 3 bases and J by 6 bases, with 12 bases left in between. Germline lookup yields CDR1 SGHNT and CDR2 YENEEA. The CDR3 DNA reads TGTGCCAGCAGCTTTGGCCCCCCTCCCGAGCAGTACGTC. Translated: CASSFGPPPEQYV.

V gene TRBV5-8 combines with J gene TRBJ1-2; possible D gene TRBD1, 6 bases. Germline V gene data show CDR1 as SGHTS and CDR2 as YDEGEE. Trimming shortened V by 0 bases and J by 0 bases, and 12 bases separated the two germline ends. This CDR3 spans 16 amino acids. The CDR3 spells CASSLAESGANYGYTF. CDR3 coding DNA: TGTGCCAGCAGCTTGGCCGAGTCAGGGGCTAACTATGGCTACACCTTC.

The chain links TRBV5-1 to TRBJ1-4; TRBD1 is a possible D gene (5 bases). This CDR3 region has 15 residues. The V end was cut by 2 bases, the J end by 8 bases, with 16 bases between. The germline V gene encodes CDR1 SGHRS and CDR2 YFSETQ. CDR3 coding DNA: TGCGCCAGCAGCTTAACAGGTTTAATCTCCGAAAAACTGTTTTTT. It codes for CASSLTGLISEKLFF.

The V and J genes are TRBV5-6 and TRBJ1-2; tentative D call: TRBD1 (5 bases). The CDR3 contains 14 residues. CDR1 is SGHDT, CDR2 YYEEEE, per germline. V was cut by 3 bases and J by 8 bases, with 17 bases left in between. CDR3 DNA sequence: TGTGCCAGCAGCTCGCCCCAGGGATCTGGCGGCTACACCTTC. Amino acid sequence: CASSSPQGSGGYTF.

The rearrangement links TRBV6-5 to TRBJ1-2, with 7 bases aligning to TRBD1. Germline assignment: CDR1 MNHEY and CDR2 SVGAGI. This CDR3 region has 15 residues. After removal of 7 bases from V and 4 bases from J, the junction contained 12 bases not matched to a gene. The CDR3 is CASTLGAGGSYGYTF. The CDR3 bases are TGTGCCAGCACCCTAGGGGCAGGGGGATCCTATGGCTACACCTTC.

V usage is TRBV29-1 and J usage is TRBJ1-2; 10 bases line up with TRBD1. V lost 5 bases and J lost 8; bases outside the gene matches: 11. From germline, CDR1 is SQVTM and CDR2 ANQGSEA. The CDR3 loop spans 14 amino acids. CDR3 in amino acids: CSVTTPGTGEGYTF. The CDR3 DNA follows: TGCAGCGTTACCACCCCCGGGACAGGGGAAGGCTACACCTTC.

CDR3 region: CASAMGGLGEKLFF. The CDR3 nucleotides are TGCGCCAGCGCCATGGGGGGATTGGGTGAAAAACTGTTTTTT. The rearrangement joins TRBV5-1 to TRBJ1-4, with D possibly matching TRBD1 (5 bases). Trimming took 7 bases from V and 7 from J, leaving 17 bases between them. In germline, CDR1 is SGHRS, CDR2 YFSETQ. This CDR3 comprises 14 residues.

The chain joins TRBV19 to TRBJ1-1, with a weak D call TRBD1 (5 bases). Trimming stripped 3 bases from V and 4 bases from J, with 15 bases between. Germline CDR1 is LNHDA and CDR2 is SQIVND (reference sequence). The CDR3 consists of 15 residues. The CDR3 nucleotides are TGTGCCAGTAGTATTAATTCTGGCAGGGTCACTGAAGCTTTCTTT. Translation gives CASSINSGRVTEAFF.

V gene TRBV7-6 combines with J gene TRBJ2-2; D gene uncertain. This CDR3 has 12 residues. The germline V gene encodes CDR1 SGHVS and CDR2 FNYEAQ. Trimming removed 4 bases at V and 5 bases at J, with 5 bases between. CDR3 coding DNA: TGTGCCAGCAGCTCCTTTACCGGGGAGCTGTTTTTT. It yields the protein CASSSFTGELFF.

This clone occurred a few times. J is TRBJ1-2 and V is TRBV6-4; perhaps TRBD1 as D (5 bases). The V gene's germline CDR1 is MRHNA and CDR2 SNTAGT. The CDR3 sequence is 13 residues long. The V and J ends lost 8 bases and 6 bases respectively, with 16 bases between them. The CDR3 region has the DNA TGTGCCAGCGGGGAGGCGGGGCCCCATGGCTACACCTTC. Its protein is CASGEAGPHGYTF.

The rearrangement uses TRBV2 and TRBJ2-7; no reliable D call. The V end was cut by 1 base, the J end by 1 base, with 5 bases between. The germline V gene encodes CDR1 SNHLY and CDR2 FYNNEI. The CDR3 is made up of 13 amino acids. CDR3 DNA: TGTGCCAGCAGTGAAGTCTTATCCTACGAGCAGTACTTC. Translating it yields CASSEVLSYEQYF.

The chain is built from TRBV19 and TRBJ1-5; a weak D match, TRBD1 (5 bases). This CDR3 region has 13 residues. Trimming stripped 10 bases from V and 0 bases from J, with 10 bases between. Germline values: CDR1 LNHDA, CDR2 SQIVND (reference sequence). CDR3 DNA sequence: TGTGCCACGGGACTCCATAGCAATCAGCCCCAGCATTTT. Translation: CATGLHSNQPQHF. Together with reference TRBV19 and TRBJ1-5, the CDR3 gives the full variable domain: DGGITQSPKYLFRKEGQNVTLSCEQNLNHDAMYWYRQDPGQGLRLIYYSQIVNDFQKGDIAEGYSVSREKKESFPLTVTSAQKNPTAFYLCATGLHSNQPQHFGDGTRLSIL.

This chain's CDR3 is CASSFSTGTEAFF. Here the CDR3 DNA reads TGTGCCAGCAGTTTCTCGACAGGGACTGAAGCTTTCTTT. The rearrangement joins TRBV27 to TRBJ1-1; 7 bases are shared with TRBD1. The junction had 3 bases not matched to a gene; V was cut back by 3 bases and J by 5 bases. Germline V gene sequence: CDR1 MNHEY, CDR2 SMNVEV (reference sequence). The CDR3 is 13 residues long.

The chain carries TRBV5-6 and TRBJ1-2, with 7 bases matching TRBD1. The CDR3 has 16 residues. V was pared by 3 bases and J by 4 bases, with 12 bases of the junction left unmatched. The germline CDR1 and CDR2 sequences are SGHDT and YYEEEE. CDR3 nucleotide sequence: TGTGCCAGCAGCTGGAGGCCTGAGCAGGGGGGCTATGGCTACACCTTC. It translates to CASSWRPEQGGYGYTF.